The next 15 T cell receptor beta chains were all read from a single sample in a study of blood T cell repertoires in COVID-19 (dated by TCRdb to the early 2020s). Receptor amplification or capture employed the immunoSEQ multiplex PCR assay. The table comes from immuneACCESS by way of TCRdb, which keeps in-frame sequences with V and J called. Part of the clones is missing from these tables; in studies checked, under half for an unresolved V gene and the rest for unknown reasons. This sample has roughly 16,000 clones in its table, and roughly 91% of those were observed once. The ten biggest clones cover approximately 5.2% of the sample. The sample comprised peripheral blood. The receptor source for this set is a human donor in a cohort sampled during active COVID-19.

The chain carries TRBV6-2 or TRBV6-3 and TRBJ2-7, with 9 bases fitting TRBD1. Germline loops: CDR1 MNHEY, CDR2 SVGEGT. This CDR3 region has 17 residues. V lost 6 bases, J lost 4 bases, and 16 bases stayed unmatched. The CDR3: CASSPTSAGTGKYEQYF. CDR3 DNA: TGTGCCAGCAGCCCTACCTCAGCCGGGACAGGGAAGTACGAGCAGTACTTC.

This chain uses TRBV3-1 (or the pseudogene TRBV3-2) with TRBJ2-1, with a possible D match to TRBD1 (6 bases). This CDR3 spans 13 amino acids. Germline V lookup: CDR1 LGHDT, CDR2 YNNKEL (reference sequence). V was pared by 2 bases and J by 9 bases, with 11 bases between. CDR3 amino acids: CASSQNRVGEQFF. The CDR3 coding sequence is TGTGCCAGCAGCCAAAACAGGGTCGGTGAGCAGTTCTTC.

This chain uses TRBV7-9 with TRBJ2-6, with D possibly being TRBD1 (5 bases). CDR1 and CDR2 (germline): SEHNR, FQNEAQ (reference sequence). Trimming pared 2 bases from V and 3 bases from J, leaving 11 bases between. The CDR3 runs 16 residues. This CDR3 is CASSLLGARGANVLTF. CDR3 sequence (DNA): TGTGCCAGCAGCTTACTAGGGGCGCGTGGGGCCAACGTCCTGACTTTC.

This chain links TRBV6-6 with TRBJ2-7; 7 nucleotides align to TRBD2. There are 14 residues in the CDR3. CDR1 is MNHNY, CDR2 SVGAGI, per germline (reference sequence). The trim removed 3 bases at V and 3 bases at J, leaving 5 bases unmatched. CDR3 protein: CASSYLGGNYEQYF. The CDR3 region has the DNA TGTGCCAGCAGTTATTTGGGGGGGAACTACGAGCAGTACTTC.

The sample holds one count of this clone. J is TRBJ1-1 and V is TRBV19; 10 nucleotides align to TRBD1. V shed 5 bases and J 3 bases; nucleotides not matched to a gene: 6. This CDR3 is built from 15 residues. Germline lookup yields CDR1 LNHDA and CDR2 SQIVND (reference sequence). This CDR3 reads CASSSRQGADTEAFF. CDR3 in DNA: TGTGCCAGTAGTTCCAGACAGGGGGCAGACACTGAAGCTTTCTTT.

As concerns this clone: Other DNA sequences in this specimen translate into the identical CDR3. This chain joins TRBV27 and TRBJ2-3; 10 bases align to TRBD2. V dropped 4 bases and J dropped 1; count of bases not matched to a gene: 5. The CDR3 spans 16 residues. Germline V gene lookup returns CDR1 MNHEY and CDR2 SMNVEV (reference sequence). This chain's CDR3 is CASSSRLAGGTDTQYF. In nucleotides, the CDR3 is TGTGCCAGCAGTTCCAGACTAGCGGGTGGCACAGATACGCAGTATTTT.

This chain connects TRBV9 to TRBJ2-3; TRBD2 agrees at 12 bases. CDR1 SGDLS and CDR2 YYNGEE come from the germline V gene. This CDR3 contains 17 residues. The trim removed 2 bases at V and 2 bases at J, leaving 6 bases unmatched. The CDR3 spells CASSVFRTSGNTDTQYF. CDR3 bases: TGTGCCAGCAGCGTCTTCAGGACTAGCGGGAACACAGATACGCAGTATTTT.

The J gene is TRBJ2-7, the V gene TRBV19; TRBD1 aligns across 9 bases. The V segment lost 3 bases and the J segment 4 bases; nucleotides outside the gene matches: 7. CDR1 and CDR2 (germline): LNHDA, SQIVND (reference sequence). The CDR3 runs 15 residues. The CDR3, as DNA: TGTGCCAGTAGTATTGGAAAACAGGGGGCGTACGAGCAGTACTTC. Residues: CASSIGKQGAYEQYF.

The chain employs TRBV5-4 and TRBJ2-5, with 8 bases lining up with TRBD2. Germline assignment: CDR1 SGHNT and CDR2 YYREEE (reference sequence). This CDR3 region has 15 residues. J gave up 5 bases and V 4 bases, and 10 bases lay outside the gene matches. The CDR3 sequence is CASSNTKAGAETQYF. The CDR3, as DNA: TGTGCCAGCAGCAATACAAAAGCGGGAGCTGAGACCCAGTACTTC.

Only one count was recorded for this clone. The V and J genes are TRBV19 and TRBJ2-1, with 10 nucleotides matching TRBD2. Germline values: CDR1 LNHDA, CDR2 SQIVND (reference sequence). The V segment lost 4 bases and the J segment 3 bases; nucleotides outside the gene matches: 3. This CDR3 has 15 amino acids. The CDR3 here is CASSKGTSDYNEQFF. The CDR3 DNA is TGTGCCAGTAGTAAGGGGACTAGCGACTACAATGAGCAGTTCTTC.

The count of this clone is one. The chain carries TRBV3-1 (or the pseudogene TRBV3-2) and TRBJ2-3; weak D call: TRBD2 (5 bases). The CDR3 is made up of 16 amino acids. Trimming removed 0 bases at V and 3 bases at J, with 13 bases between. Germline V lookup: CDR1 LGHDT, CDR2 YNNKEL (reference sequence). CDR3 sequence reads: CASSQDLGSSTDTQYF. In DNA form, the CDR3 reads TGTGCCAGCAGCCAAGATTTAGGGAGTTCAACAGATACGCAGTATTTT.

This chain links TRBV30 with TRBJ1-1; TRBD1 is a possible D gene (6 bases). CDR3 length: 11 residues. Trimming stripped 7 bases from V and 4 bases from J, with 10 bases between. Germline CDR1 GTSNPN, CDR2 SVGIG (reference sequence). The CDR3 reads CASMGATEAFF. The CDR3 DNA is TGTGCCTCCATGGGGGCCACTGAAGCTTTCTTT.

CDR3 coding DNA: TGTGCCAGCAGCTTCTATAGCACAGATACGCAGTATTTT. Amino acid sequence: CASSFYSTDTQYF. The chain recombines TRBV5-4 with TRBJ2-3; D not certain. The CDR3 is 13 residues long. V shed 2 bases and J shed 0 bases, with 4 bases lying between them. CDR1 is SGHNT and CDR2 is YYREEE in the germline V gene (reference sequence).

This chain connects TRBV4-1 to TRBJ1-3, with 8 bases fitting TRBD1. V trimming: 3 bases; J trimming: 0 bases; junction bases outside the gene matches: 7. The germline V gene has CDR1 MGHRA and CDR2 YSYEKL. The length of the CDR3 is 17 residues. CDR3 loop: CASSQPDRDYSGNTIYF. CDR3 sequence (DNA): TGCGCCAGCAGCCAGCCGGACAGGGACTACTCTGGAAACACCATATATTTT.

This rearrangement joins TRBV27 to TRBJ2-7; 8 nucleotides agree with TRBD1. The germline CDR1 and CDR2 sequences are MNHEY and SMNVEV (reference sequence). V dropped 5 bases and J dropped 3; count of bases not matched to a gene: 3. This CDR3 is built from 13 residues. Here the CDR3 DNA reads TGTGCCAGCAGTCCTGGACAGGGCTACGAGCAGTACTTC. Protein product: CASSPGQGYEQYF.